This TCR beta chain was captured by sequencing in a study of blood T cell repertoires in COVID-19 (dated by TCRdb to the early 2020s). The study in broad terms: Samples covering the acute and convalescent phases of COVID-19 were provided by collaborators in the United States, Italy and Spain. The material from the prospective study consisted of cDNA or gDNA derived from T cells, B-cell-depleted T cells, or PBMCs. The dataset comprised deeply sampled blood TCRbeta repertoires from subjects exposed to, actively infected with, or recovered from COVID-19. The repertoires were released in a freely available public database intended as a resource for research on the immune response to SARS-CoV-2. The samples were drawn from two sources: the first 160 participants of the ongoing ImmuneRACE study, and over 950 subjects contributed by 6 global collaborators. A de-identified subject ID, COVID-19 status, age in years and sex were almost always included in the sample metadata. Where available, HLA class I and class II types were taken from metadata supplied by the sample provider and were not determined by assay-based typing. Study-level results and caveats: How much clinical and demographic metadata was included differed by source and by participant, and the metadata was provided uncurated.

TCRbeta CDR3 regions were amplified from genomic DNA using the immunoSEQ Assay, a bias-controlled multiplex PCR. On the study's bioinformatics: Nucleated cell counts per sample were estimated from amplification of reference gene primers within the assay. To quantify the absolute abundance of each unique TCRbeta CDR3 rearrangement, sequence reads were collapsed and filtered. For each sample, productive Simpson clonality was calculated as the square root of Simpson's diversity index across productive rearrangements. Sourced from immuneACCESS, this table was stored by TCRdb with only in-frame sequences that have V and J called. A share of the clones is absent; for the studies checked, an unresolved V gene accounts for under half, and the remainder has no known explanation. From that table come the V and J calls and clone size; the DNA was used to work out D and trimming. Across this sample there are roughly 300,000 clones, with about 87% seen only once. Less than 1.6% of the sample comes from the top ten.

Note on this clone: Its antigen has not been determined. It has no much larger one-base neighbor in the sample; base qualities were not kept.

Samples from volunteer blood donors who had recovered from COVID-19 were contributed by a second Seattle source. Collaborating institutions collected whole blood in K2EDTA tubes following their own protocols. Collaborator samples were shipped for TCRbeta analysis as frozen whole blood, isolated PBMCs, or DNA extracted from either sample type. V loses 6 bases at its end and J loses 8 bases; junction bases beyond the gene matches: 15. The CDR1 and CDR2 encoded by the germline V gene are MNHEY and SVGAGI. There are 15 amino acids in the CDR3, from cysteine to phenylalanine inclusive. This entry keeps only the CDR3 DNA: 45 bases, framed from base 1.

Material for sequencing was peripheral blood. The sequence derives from a woman in her thirties or forties who had recovered from COVID-19. This chain joins TRBV6-5 to TRBJ1-2, and 7 bases in between align with TRBD1. DNA sequence: TGTGCCAGCAGGGGGGGAGCAGGGGGGACGGAGGGCTACACCTTC. Translated, it reads CASRGGAGGTEGYTF.